The 17 T cell receptor beta chains given below trace back to one sample, sequenced in a study of monozygotic twins with inflammatory bowel disease. TCRdb reanalyzed the 5' RACE reads and collapses them to one entry per CDR3 protein, without DNA. This table holds some 190,000 distinct CDR3 sequences. Sequences were obtained from blood. These receptors were collected from a human donor with ulcerative colitis or Crohn's disease, or a healthy co-twin of an affected twin (not recorded which).

V gene TRBV6-5 combines with J gene TRBJ1-6; TCRdb's D gene call, TRBD1, goes unchecked for lack of DNA. Germline CDR1 is MNHEY and CDR2 is SVGAGI. This CDR3 contains 15 residues. The CDR3 loop reads CASSYENRGGSPLHF.

The V and J genes are TRBV6-1 and TRBJ2-7; TCRdb returns TRBD1, unconfirmable since there is no DNA. In germline, CDR1 is MNHNS, CDR2 SASEGT. This CDR3 is built from 13 residues. CDR3 sequence: CASSADRGGEQYF.

The chain combines TRBV18 with TRBJ2-1; TCRdb reports TRBD1, a call that lacks DNA to check it against. CDR3 length: 14 amino acids. CDR1 is KGHSH and CDR2 is LQKENI in the germline V gene. CDR3: CASSPVTGGDEQFF. The full variable domain, rest sourced from reference TRBV18 and TRBJ2-1, is NAGVMQNPRHLVRRRGQEARLRCSPMKGHSHVYWYRQLPEEGLKFMVYLQKENIIDESGMPKERFSAEFPKEGPSILRIQQVVRGDSAAYFCASSPVTGGDEQFFGPGTRLTVL.

The chain recombines TRBV12-5 with TRBJ1-1; TCRdb designates TRBD1, a call that cannot be tested without DNA. The CDR3 consists of 17 residues. Per germline, CDR1 LGHNT and CDR2 FRNRAP. CDR3 in amino acids: CASGSGQGNWWDTEAFF.

This chain uses TRBV15 with TRBJ2-3; the TRBD1 assignment by TCRdb is unverifiable without DNA. Germline V gene data show CDR1 as LNHNV and CDR2 as YYDKDF (reference sequence). The CDR3 extends over 12 amino acids. The CDR3: CATSKGTDTQYF.

This sequence joins TRBV27 and TRBJ2-2; there is no DNA to check the TCRdb D call of TRBD2. CDR3 length: 15 residues. Germline lookup yields CDR1 MNHEY and CDR2 SMNVEV (reference sequence). CDR3 sequence: CASRLGGAGTGELFF.

The V gene is TRBV18, the J gene TRBJ1-5; TCRdb calls TRBD1, which cannot be checked without DNA. The CDR3 sequence is 14 residues long. CDR1 and CDR2 (germline): KGHSH, LQKENI. The CDR3 here is CASSPGRANQPQHF.

This chain links TRBV6-6 with TRBJ2-2; the D call of TRBD1 rests on TCRdb alone, since no DNA is present to check it. This CDR3 comprises 12 residues. Germline CDR1 is MNHNY and CDR2 is SVGAGI (reference sequence). CDR3 region: CASSTGPGELFF.

The CDR3 sequence: CASSFRTVQPEAFF. V gene TRBV13 combines with J gene TRBJ1-1; TCRdb picks TRBD1, but there is no DNA to check that call. The CDR3 covers 14 residues. Germline CDR1 is PRHDT and CDR2 is FYEKMQ (reference sequence).

V is TRBV6-5 and J is TRBJ1-5. Germline-derived CDR1 and CDR2 are MNHEY and SVGAGI. The CDR3 is made up of 15 amino acids. The chain's CDR3 is CASSSSDPSVQPQHF.

The V call is TRBV5-6, the J call TRBJ1-4. The CDR3 has 14 amino acids. Germline CDR1 is SGHDT and CDR2 is YYEEEE. The chain's CDR3 is CASSFDGLNEKLFF.

This chain links TRBV5-1 with TRBJ2-1; the D gene TCRdb calls, TRBD1, cannot be checked with no DNA. Germline loops: CDR1 SGHRS, CDR2 YFSETQ. CDR3 length equals 15 residues. CDR3 in amino acids: CASSLDNGPPNEQFF.

The chain combines TRBV7-9 with TRBJ2-7; the TCRdb call, TRBD2, lacks DNA for checking. The CDR3 runs 14 residues. CDR1 is SEHNR and CDR2 is FQNEAQ in the germline V gene (reference sequence). CDR3 region: CASSSSGSGYEQYF.

The rearrangement joins TRBV5-1 to TRBJ1-1; TCRdb calls TRBD1, which cannot be checked without DNA. Germline V gives CDR1 SGHRS, CDR2 YFSETQ. The CDR3 is 16 amino acids. The CDR3 sequence is CASSPYGGGLNTEAFF. The full variable domain, rest sourced from reference TRBV5-1 and TRBJ1-1, is KAGVTQTPRYLIKTRGQQVTLSCSPISGHRSVSWYQQTPGQGLQFLFEYFSETQRNKGNFPGRFSGRQFSNSRSEMNVSTLELGDSALYLCASSPYGGGLNTEAFFGQGTRLTVV.

This chain uses TRBV12-3 or TRBV12-4 with TRBJ2-2. The CDR3 totals 14 residues. CDR3: CASSFPYTTGELFF.

This clonotype is identified as medium-sized from frequency. This chain links TRBV4-1 with TRBJ2-3; TCRdb indicates TRBD2, and absent DNA this call remains unverified. Germline lookup yields CDR1 MGHRA and CDR2 YSYEKL. The CDR3 is 19 residues long. CDR3 amino acids: CASSQGPAIAGGFADTQYF.

The genes are TRBV2 and TRBJ1-2; TCRdb indicates TRBD1, and absent DNA this call remains unverified. The CDR3 is made up of 15 amino acids. Germline CDR1 reads SNHLY; CDR2 reads FYNNEI. CDR3 amino acids: CASSEGRVPTMGYTF.